This T cell receptor beta chain was profiled in a study of blood T cells in healthy people across ages. On this clonotype: The antigen is not known.

This CDR3 has 15 residues. From germline, CDR1 is SGHRS and CDR2 YFSETQ. J lost 3 bases, V lost 4 bases, and 6 bases had no gene match. A sample-barcoded 5' primer and a J-beta primer mix were used in a second PCR of roughly 7 to 11 cycles. MiXCR was run by TCRdb on the 5' RACE reads, yielding one entry per CDR3 protein. The table has about 600,000 distinct CDR3 sequences, under 55% seen once. Overall study results and limits: Expanded clonotype changes were possibly confounded by unknown donor CMV status.

The receptor was derived from an older man in good health. What was sequenced was blood. The rearrangement joins TRBV5-1 to TRBJ2-1, with 8 nucleotides matching TRBD1. CDR3 sequence: CASSTAGQGYNEQFF. The DNA of the CDR3 is TGCGCCAGCAGCACCGCCGGACAGGGCTACAATGAGCAGTTCTTC.